This record looks at one TCR beta chain sequence and its context. Its antigen is unknown. People whose metastatic non-small-cell lung cancer was chemo-refractory got focal radiation along with CTLA-4 blockade by ipilimumab. This specimen comes from a study of radiotherapy plus CTLA-4 blockade in lung cancer. For the study at large: Across the patients, objective responses occurred in about 18%, and disease control in roughly 33%. Notes on the study in general: TCR clones from tumors expanded in blood after radiotherapy plus ipilimumab. Early shifts in blood T cell clones, with interferon-beta, reportedly predicted response best.

J was trimmed by 2 bases and V by 8 bases; bases with no gene match: 6. The germline V gene encodes CDR1 GTSNPN and CDR2 SVGIG (reference sequence). The CDR3 has 14 residues. Profiled with immunoSEQ multiplex PCR; TCRdb holds only in-frame clones, not every one. Found here are some 70,000 clones, around three quarters of them singletons; the top ten hold roughly 10%. The TCR comes from a human donor with non-small cell lung cancer who had a complete response to radiotherapy plus ipilimumab. The rearrangement uses TRBV30 and TRBJ1-1, with TRBD1 matching over 12 bases. Sample: peripheral blood, taken from a patient treated with radiotherapy plus ipilimumab. The CDR3 nucleotides read TGTGCCCGGTCCGGGACAGGGGGCAACACTGAAGCTTTCTTT. Translated: CARSGTGGNTEAFF.